Sequencing of this T cell receptor (beta chain) was carried out in a study of T-cell reconstitution after alpha-beta-depleted transplantation in children. The sample holds a few counts of this clonotype. The CDR3 spans 16 residues. Unmatched junction bases numbered 2, after V lost 2 bases and J lost 4 bases. From germline, CDR1 is MNHEY and CDR2 SVGAGI. Researchers prepared the TCRbeta library using unique molecular identifiers, the study reports. One entry per CDR3 protein, called by TCRdb with MiXCR from the PCR reads. The sample lists some 400,000 distinct CDR3 sequences, 20% seen once, with 3% to 4.5% in the top ten.

This chain uses TRBV6-5 with TRBJ2-3; 14 positions agree with TRBD2. The sequences come from PBMCs from the stem cell graft donor, collected from the stem cell graft. This sequence originates from a human donor who donated a stem cell graft to a child with acute myeloid leukemia. The CDR3 sequence: CASSYGTSGRPDTQYF. The DNA for the CDR3 is TGTGCCAGCAGTTACGGGACTAGCGGGAGACCAGATACGCAGTATTTT.